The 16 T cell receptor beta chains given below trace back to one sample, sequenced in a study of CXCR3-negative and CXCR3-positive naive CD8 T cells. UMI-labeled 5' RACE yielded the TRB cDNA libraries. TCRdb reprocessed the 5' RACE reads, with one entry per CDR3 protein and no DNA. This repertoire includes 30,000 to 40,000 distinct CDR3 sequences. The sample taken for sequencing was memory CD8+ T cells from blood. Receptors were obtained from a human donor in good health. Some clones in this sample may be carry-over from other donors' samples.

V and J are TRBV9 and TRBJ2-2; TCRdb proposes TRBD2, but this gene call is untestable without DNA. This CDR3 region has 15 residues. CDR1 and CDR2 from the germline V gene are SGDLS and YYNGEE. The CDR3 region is CASSVDGGFVGELFF.

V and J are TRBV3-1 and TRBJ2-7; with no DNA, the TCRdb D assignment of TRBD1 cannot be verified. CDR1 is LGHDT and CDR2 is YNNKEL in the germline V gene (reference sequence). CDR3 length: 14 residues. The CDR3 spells CASSLRTGPYEQYF.

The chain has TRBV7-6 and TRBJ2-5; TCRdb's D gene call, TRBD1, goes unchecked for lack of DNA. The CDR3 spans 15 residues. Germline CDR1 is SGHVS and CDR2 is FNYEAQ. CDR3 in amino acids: CASSQTQGLGETQYF.

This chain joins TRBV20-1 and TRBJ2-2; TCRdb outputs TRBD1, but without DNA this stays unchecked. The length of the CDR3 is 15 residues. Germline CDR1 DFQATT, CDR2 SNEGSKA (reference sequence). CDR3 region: CSAQRGWGNTGELFF.

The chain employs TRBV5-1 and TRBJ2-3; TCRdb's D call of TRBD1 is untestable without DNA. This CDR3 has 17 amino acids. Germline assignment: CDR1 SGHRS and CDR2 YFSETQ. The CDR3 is CASSSTEGARVGDTQYF.

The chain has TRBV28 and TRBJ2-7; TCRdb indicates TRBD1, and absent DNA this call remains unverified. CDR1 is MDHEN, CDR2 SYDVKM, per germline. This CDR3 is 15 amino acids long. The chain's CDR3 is CASRTGTGTSYEQYF.

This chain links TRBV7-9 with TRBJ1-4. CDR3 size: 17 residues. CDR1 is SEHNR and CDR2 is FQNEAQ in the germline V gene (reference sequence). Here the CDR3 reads CASSAIDGSHLDEKLFF.

The CDR3: CASSYLAGTAGNEQFF. The V and J genes are TRBV6-2 or TRBV6-3 and TRBJ2-1; TCRdb picks TRBD1, but there is no DNA to check that call. There are 16 residues in the CDR3. CDR1 and CDR2 (germline): MNHEY, SVGEGT.

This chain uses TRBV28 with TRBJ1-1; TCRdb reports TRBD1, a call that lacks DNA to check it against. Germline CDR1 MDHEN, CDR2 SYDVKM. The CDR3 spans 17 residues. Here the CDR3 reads CASSTPTATTVNTEAFF.

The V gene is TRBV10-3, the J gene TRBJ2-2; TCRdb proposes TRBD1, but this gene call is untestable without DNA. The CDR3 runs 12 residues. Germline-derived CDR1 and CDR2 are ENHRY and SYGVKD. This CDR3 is CATGPFTGELFF.

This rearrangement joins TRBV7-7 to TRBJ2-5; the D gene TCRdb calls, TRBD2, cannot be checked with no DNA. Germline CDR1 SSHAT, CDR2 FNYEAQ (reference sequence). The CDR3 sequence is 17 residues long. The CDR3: CASSLGTGRQTKETQYF. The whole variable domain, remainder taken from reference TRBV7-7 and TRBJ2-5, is GAGVSQSPRYKVTKRGQDVTLRCDPISSHATLYWYQQALGQGPEFLTYFNYEAQPDKSGLPSDRFSAERPEGSISTLTIQRTEQRDSAMYRCASSLGTGRQTKETQYFGPGTRLLVL.

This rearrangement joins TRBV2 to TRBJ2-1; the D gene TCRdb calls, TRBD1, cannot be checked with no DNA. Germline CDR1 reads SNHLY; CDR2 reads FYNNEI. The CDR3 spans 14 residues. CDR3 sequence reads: CASSETGAVNEQFF.

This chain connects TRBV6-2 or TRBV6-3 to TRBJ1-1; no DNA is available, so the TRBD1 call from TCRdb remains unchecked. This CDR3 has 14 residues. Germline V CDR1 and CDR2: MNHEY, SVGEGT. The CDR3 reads CASSYSEGGTEAFF.

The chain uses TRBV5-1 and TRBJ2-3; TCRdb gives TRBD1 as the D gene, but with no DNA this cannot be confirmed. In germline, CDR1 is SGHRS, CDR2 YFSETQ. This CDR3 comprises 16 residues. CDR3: CASSFLSAVQVDTQYF. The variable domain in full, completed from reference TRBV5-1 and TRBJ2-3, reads KAGVTQTPRYLIKTRGQQVTLSCSPISGHRSVSWYQQTPGQGLQFLFEYFSETQRNKGNFPGRFSGRQFSNSRSEMNVSTLELGDSALYLCASSFLSAVQVDTQYFGPGTRLTVL.

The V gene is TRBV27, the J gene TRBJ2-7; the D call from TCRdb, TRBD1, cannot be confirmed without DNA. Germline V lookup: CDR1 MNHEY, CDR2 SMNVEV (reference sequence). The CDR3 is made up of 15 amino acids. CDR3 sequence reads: CASSLSPSTGSEQYF.

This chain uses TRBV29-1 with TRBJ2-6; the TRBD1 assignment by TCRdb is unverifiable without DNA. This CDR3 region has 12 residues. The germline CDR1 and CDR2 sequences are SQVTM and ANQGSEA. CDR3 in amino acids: CSARTGSNVLTF.